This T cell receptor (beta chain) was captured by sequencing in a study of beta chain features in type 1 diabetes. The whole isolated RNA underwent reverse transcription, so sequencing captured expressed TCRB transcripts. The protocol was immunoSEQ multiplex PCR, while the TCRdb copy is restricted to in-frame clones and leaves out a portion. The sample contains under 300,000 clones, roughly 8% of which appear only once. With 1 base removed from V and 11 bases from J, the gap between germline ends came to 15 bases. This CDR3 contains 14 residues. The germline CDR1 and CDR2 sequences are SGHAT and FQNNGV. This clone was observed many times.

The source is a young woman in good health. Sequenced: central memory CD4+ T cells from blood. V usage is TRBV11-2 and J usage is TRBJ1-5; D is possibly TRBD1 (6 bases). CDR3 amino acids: CASSLGQDVGSQHF. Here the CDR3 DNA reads TGTGCCAGCAGCTTAGGACAGGACGTCGGATCCCAGCATTTT.